The clone carrying this T cell receptor (beta chain) has a handful of counts. TCRdb reprocessed the 5' RACE reads with MiXCR, giving one entry per CDR3 protein. The data contain 250,000 to 350,000 distinct CDR3 sequences, about a sixth of them singletons. These data belong to a study of T-cell memory formation after mild COVID-19. CDR1 and CDR2 (germline): SGHVS, FNYEAQ. V lost 8 bases and J 6 bases, leaving 17 bases between the germline ends. The CDR3 is 14 amino acids. This sequence joins TRBV7-6 and TRBJ1-5; D may be TRBD1 (5 bases). Sequences were obtained from PBMCs or a T cell subset sorted from them (not recorded which). The sequence was collected from a man aged 18 to 30 who had mild COVID-19 (a few samples of this study predate the infection). Cell type and time point are not known. Here the CDR3 reads CASATEGSGQPQHF. DNA for the CDR3: TGTGCCAGCGCGACAGAGGGCTCCGGTCAGCCCCAGCATTTT.